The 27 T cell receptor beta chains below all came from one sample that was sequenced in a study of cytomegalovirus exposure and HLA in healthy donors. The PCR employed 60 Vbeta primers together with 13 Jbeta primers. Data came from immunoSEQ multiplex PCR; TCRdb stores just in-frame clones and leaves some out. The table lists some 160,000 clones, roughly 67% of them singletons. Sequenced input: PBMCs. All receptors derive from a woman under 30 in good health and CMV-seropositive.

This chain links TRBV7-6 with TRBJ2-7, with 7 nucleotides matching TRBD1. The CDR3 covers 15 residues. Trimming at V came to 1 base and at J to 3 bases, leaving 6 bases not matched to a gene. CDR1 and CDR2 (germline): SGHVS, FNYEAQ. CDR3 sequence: CASSLEGAANYEQYF. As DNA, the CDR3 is TGTGCCAGCAGCTTAGAGGGGGCCGCGAACTACGAGCAGTACTTC.

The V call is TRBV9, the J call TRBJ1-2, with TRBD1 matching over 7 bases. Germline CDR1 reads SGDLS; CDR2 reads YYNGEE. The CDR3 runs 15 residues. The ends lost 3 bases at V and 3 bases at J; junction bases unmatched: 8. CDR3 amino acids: CASSGGAGGDYGYTF. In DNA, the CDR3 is TGTGCCAGCAGCGGGGGGGCAGGGGGAGACTATGGCTACACCTTC.

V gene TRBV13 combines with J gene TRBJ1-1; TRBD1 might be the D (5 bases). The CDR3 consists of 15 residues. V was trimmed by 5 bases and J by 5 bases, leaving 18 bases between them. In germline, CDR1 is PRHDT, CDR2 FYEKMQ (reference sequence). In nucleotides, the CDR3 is TGTGCCAGCAGCAGAACAGGACAACAAACGACTGAAGCTTTCTTT. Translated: CASSRTGQQTTEAFF.

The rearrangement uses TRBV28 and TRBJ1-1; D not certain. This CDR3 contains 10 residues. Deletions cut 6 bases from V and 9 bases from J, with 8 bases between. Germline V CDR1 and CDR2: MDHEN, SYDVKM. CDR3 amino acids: CASRRRKAFF. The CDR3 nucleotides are TGTGCCAGCAGACGGAGGAAAGCTTTCTTT. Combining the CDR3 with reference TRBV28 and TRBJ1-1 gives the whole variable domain DVKVTQSSRYLVKRTGEKVFLECVQDMDHENMFWYRQDPGLGLRLIYFSYDVKMKEKGDIPEGYSVSREKKERFSLILESASTNQTSMYLCASRRRKAFFGQGTRLTVV.

In DNA form, the CDR3 reads TGTGCCATCAGTGAGTCTGAGGGGAACACCGGGGAGCTGTTTTTT. It yields the protein CAISESEGNTGELFF. The chain joins TRBV10-3 to TRBJ2-2; D may be TRBD2 (5 bases). The CDR3 is 15 residues long. Germline V gives CDR1 ENHRY, CDR2 SYGVKD. Trimming removed 0 bases at V and 1 base at J, with 6 bases between.

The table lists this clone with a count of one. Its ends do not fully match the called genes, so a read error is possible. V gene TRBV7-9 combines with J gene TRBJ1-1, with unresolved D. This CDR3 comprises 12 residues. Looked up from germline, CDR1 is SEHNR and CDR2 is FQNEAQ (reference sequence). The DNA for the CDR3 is TGTTCCAGCAGCTTGAGAGATCTTGAAGCTTTCTTT. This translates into CSSSLRDLEAFF.

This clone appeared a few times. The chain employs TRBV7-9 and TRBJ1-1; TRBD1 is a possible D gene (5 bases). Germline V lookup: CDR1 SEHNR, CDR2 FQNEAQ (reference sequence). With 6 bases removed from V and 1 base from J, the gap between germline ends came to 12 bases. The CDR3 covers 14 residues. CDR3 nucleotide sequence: TGTGCCAGCAGGCAAGGGGAACCGAACACTGAAGCTTTCTTT. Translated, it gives CASRQGEPNTEAFF.

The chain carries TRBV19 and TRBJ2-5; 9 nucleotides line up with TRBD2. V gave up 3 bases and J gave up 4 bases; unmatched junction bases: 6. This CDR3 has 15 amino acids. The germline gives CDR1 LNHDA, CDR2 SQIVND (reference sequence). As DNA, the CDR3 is TGTGCCAGTAGTATGATCAGGACTAGCGTAGAGACCCAGTACTTC. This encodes CASSMIRTSVETQYF. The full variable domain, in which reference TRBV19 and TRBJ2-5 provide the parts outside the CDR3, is DGGITQSPKYLFRKEGQNVTLSCEQNLNHDAMYWYRQDPGQGLRLIYYSQIVNDFQKGDIAEGYSVSREKKESFPLTVTSAQKNPTAFYLCASSMIRTSVETQYFGPGTRLLVL.

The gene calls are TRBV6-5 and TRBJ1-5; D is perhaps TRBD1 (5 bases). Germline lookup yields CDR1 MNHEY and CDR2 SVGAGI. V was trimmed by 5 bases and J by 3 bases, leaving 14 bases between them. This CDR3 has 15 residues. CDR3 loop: CASSPRLGDNQPQHF. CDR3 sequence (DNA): TGTGCCAGCAGTCCCAGGCTAGGGGACAATCAGCCCCAGCATTTT.

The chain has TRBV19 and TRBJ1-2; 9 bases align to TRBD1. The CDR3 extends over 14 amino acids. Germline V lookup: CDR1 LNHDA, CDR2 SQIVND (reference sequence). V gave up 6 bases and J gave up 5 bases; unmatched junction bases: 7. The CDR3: CASRITTGGYGYTF. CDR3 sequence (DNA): TGTGCCAGTAGGATAACGACAGGGGGATATGGCTACACCTTC.

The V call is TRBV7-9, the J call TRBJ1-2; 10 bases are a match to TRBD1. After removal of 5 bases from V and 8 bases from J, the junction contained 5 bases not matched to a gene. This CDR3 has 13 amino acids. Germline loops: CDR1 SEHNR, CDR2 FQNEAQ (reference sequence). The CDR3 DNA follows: TGTGCCAGCAGCCCCCGGGACAGGGGCGGCTACACCTTC. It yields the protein CASSPRDRGGYTF.

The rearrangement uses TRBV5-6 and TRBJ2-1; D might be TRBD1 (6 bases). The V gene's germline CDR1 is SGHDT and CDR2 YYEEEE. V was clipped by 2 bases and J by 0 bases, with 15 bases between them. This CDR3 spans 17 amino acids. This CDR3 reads CASSFGEGVYSYNEQFF. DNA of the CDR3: TGTGCCAGCAGCTTCGGAGAGGGGGTGTACTCCTACAATGAGCAGTTCTTC.

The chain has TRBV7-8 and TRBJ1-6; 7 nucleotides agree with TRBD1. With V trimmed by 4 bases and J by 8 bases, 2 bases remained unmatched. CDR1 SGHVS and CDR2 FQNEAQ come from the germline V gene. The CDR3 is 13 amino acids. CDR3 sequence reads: CASSYDRDSPLHF. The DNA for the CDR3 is TGTGCCAGCAGCTATGACAGGGATTCACCCCTCCACTTT. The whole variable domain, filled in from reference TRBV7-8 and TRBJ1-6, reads GAGVSQSPRYKVAKRGQDVALRCDPISGHVSLFWYQQALGQGPEFLTYFQNEAQLDKSGLPSDRFFAERPEGSVSTLKIQRTQQEDSAVYLCASSYDRDSPLHFGNGTRLTVT.

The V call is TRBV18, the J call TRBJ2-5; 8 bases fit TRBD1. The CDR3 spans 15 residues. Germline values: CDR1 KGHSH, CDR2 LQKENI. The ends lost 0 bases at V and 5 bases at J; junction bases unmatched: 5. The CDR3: CASSPPTGVGETQYF. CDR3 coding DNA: TGTGCCAGCTCACCACCGACAGGGGTAGGGGAGACCCAGTACTTC.

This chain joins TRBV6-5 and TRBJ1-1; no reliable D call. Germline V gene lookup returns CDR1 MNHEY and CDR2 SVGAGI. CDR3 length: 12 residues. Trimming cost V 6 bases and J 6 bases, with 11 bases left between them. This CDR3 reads CASSPTSAEAFF. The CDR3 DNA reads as TGTGCCAGCAGCCCGACATCGGCTGAAGCTTTCTTT.

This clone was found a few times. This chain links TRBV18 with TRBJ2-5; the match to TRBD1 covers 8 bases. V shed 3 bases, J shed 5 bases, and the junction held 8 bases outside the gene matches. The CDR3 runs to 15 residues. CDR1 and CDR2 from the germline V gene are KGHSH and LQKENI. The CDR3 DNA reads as TGTGCCAGCTCACCTATCCAGGACAGGGCCGAGACCCAGTACTTC. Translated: CASSPIQDRAETQYF.

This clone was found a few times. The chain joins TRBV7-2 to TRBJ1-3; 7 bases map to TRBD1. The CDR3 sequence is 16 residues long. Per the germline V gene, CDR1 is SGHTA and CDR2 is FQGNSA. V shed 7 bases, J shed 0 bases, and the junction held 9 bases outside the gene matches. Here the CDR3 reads CASTPVGGLSGNTIYF. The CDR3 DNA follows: TGTGCCAGCACCCCCGTAGGGGGCCTCTCTGGAAACACCATATATTTT.

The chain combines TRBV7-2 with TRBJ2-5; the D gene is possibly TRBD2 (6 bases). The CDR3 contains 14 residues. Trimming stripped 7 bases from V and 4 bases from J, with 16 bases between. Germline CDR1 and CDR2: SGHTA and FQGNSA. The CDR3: CASTSRGSSETQYF. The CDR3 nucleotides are TGTGCCAGCACCTCCCGGGGGTCCTCAGAGACCCAGTACTTC.

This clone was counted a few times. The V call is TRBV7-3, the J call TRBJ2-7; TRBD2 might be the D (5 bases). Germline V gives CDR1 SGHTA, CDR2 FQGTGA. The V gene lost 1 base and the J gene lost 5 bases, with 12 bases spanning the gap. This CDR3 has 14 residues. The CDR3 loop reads CASSLIHGLNEQYF. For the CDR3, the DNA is TGTGCCAGCAGCTTAATCCACGGACTGAACGAGCAGTACTTC.

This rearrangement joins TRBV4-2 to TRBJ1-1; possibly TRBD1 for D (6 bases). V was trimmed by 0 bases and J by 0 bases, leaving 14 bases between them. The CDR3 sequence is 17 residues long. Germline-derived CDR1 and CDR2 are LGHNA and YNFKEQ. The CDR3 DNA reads TGTGCCAGCAGCCAAGAAAACGGACAGCTGATGAACACTGAAGCTTTCTTT. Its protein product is CASSQENGQLMNTEAFF.

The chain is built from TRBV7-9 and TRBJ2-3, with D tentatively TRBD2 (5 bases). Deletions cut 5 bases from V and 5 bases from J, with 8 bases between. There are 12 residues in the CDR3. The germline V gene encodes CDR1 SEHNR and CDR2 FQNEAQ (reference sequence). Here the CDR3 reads CASSHGIDTQYF. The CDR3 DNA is TGTGCCAGCAGCCACGGGATAGATACGCAGTATTTT. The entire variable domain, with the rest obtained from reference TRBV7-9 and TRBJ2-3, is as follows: DTGVSQNPRHKITKRGQNVTFRCDPISEHNRLYWYRQTLGQGPEFLTYFQNEAQLEKSRLLSDRFSAERPKGSFSTLEIQRTEQGDSAMYLCASSHGIDTQYFGPGTRLTVL.

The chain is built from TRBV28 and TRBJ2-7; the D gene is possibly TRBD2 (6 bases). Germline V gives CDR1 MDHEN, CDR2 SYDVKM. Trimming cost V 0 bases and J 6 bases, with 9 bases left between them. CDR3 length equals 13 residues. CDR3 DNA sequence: TGTGCCAGCAGTTTATGGCGGGGTGGCGAGCAGTACTTC. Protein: CASSLWRGGEQYF. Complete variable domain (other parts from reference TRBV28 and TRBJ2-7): DVKVTQSSRYLVKRTGEKVFLECVQDMDHENMFWYRQDPGLGLRLIYFSYDVKMKEKGDIPEGYSVSREKKERFSLILESASTNQTSMYLCASSLWRGGEQYFGPGTRLTVT.

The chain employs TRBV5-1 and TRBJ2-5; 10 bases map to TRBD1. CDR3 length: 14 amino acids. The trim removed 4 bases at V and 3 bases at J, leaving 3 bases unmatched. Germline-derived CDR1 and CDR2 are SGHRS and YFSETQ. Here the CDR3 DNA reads TGCGCCAGCAGCCCCGGGACAGGGGAAGAGACCCAGTACTTC. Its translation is CASSPGTGEETQYF. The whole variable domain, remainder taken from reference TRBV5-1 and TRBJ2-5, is KAGVTQTPRYLIKTRGQQVTLSCSPISGHRSVSWYQQTPGQGLQFLFEYFSETQRNKGNFPGRFSGRQFSNSRSEMNVSTLELGDSALYLCASSPGTGEETQYFGPGTRLLVL.

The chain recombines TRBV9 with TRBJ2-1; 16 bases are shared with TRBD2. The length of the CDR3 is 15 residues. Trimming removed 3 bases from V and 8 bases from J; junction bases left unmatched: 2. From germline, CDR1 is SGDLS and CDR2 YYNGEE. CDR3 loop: CASSAGTSGGDEQFF. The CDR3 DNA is TGTGCCAGCAGCGCCGGGACTAGCGGGGGGGATGAGCAGTTCTTC.

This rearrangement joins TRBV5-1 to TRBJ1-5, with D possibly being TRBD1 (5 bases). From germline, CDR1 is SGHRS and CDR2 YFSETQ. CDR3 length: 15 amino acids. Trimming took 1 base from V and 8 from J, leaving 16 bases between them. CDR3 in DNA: TGCGCCAGCAGCTTGTTGCCCGGGGGGATGGAGCCCCAGCATTTT. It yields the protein CASSLLPGGMEPQHF.

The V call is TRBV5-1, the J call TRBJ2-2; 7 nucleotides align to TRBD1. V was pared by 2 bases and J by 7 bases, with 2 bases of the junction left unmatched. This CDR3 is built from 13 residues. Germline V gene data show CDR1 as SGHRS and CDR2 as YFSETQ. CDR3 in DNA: TGCGCCAGCAGCTTAGGGGGCAGCGGGGAGCTGTTTTTT. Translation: CASSLGGSGELFF.

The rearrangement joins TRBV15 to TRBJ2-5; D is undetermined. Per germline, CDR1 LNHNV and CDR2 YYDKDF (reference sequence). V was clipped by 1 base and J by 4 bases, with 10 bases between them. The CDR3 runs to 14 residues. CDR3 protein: CATSRGTVGETQYF. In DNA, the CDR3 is TGTGCCACCAGCAGAGGTACAGTTGGAGAGACCCAGTACTTC.